This entry is about one T cell receptor (beta chain). TCRdb re-derived calls from the RT-PCR reads in MiXCR, one entry per CDR3 protein. Of hundreds of thousands of distinct CDR3 sequences in the sample, approximately 15% were seen once. CDR3 length: 16 residues. Trimming took 3 bases from V and 0 from J; bases not matched to a gene: 6. The germline gives CDR1 SGHRS, CDR2 YFSETQ. The sample consisted of memory CD4+ T cells from blood. The genes are TRBV5-1 and TRBJ2-3; 8 bases agree with TRBD2. The TCR was taken from a female donor in good health, serving as a healthy control. The CDR3 coding sequence is TGCGCCAGCAGCTCGGCCCTAGCGGGTAGCACAGATACGCAGTATTTT. Translation: CASSSALAGSTDTQYF.